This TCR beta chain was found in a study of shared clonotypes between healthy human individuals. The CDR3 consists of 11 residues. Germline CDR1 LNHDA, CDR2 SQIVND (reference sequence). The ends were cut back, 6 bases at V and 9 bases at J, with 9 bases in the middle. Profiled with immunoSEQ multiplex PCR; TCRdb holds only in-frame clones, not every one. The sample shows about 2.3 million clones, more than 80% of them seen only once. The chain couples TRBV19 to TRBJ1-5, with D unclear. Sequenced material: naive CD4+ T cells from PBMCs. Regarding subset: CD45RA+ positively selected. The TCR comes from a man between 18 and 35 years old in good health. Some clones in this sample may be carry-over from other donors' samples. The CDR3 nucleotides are TGTGCCAGTAGGCGGCATGGGCCCCAGCATTTT. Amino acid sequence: CASRRHGPQHF.